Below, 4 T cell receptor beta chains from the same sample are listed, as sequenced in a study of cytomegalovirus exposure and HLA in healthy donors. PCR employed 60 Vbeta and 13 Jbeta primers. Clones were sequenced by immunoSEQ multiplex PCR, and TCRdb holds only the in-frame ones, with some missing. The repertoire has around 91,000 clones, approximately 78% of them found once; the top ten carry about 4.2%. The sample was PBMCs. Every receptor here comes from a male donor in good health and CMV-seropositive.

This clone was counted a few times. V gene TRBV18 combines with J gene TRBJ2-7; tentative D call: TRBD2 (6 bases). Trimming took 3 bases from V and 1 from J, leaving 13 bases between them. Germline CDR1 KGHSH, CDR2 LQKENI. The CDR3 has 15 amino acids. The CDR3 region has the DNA TGTGCCAGCTCACCCGGGGCGGGACCATCCTACGAGCAGTACTTC. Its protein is CASSPGAGPSYEQYF.

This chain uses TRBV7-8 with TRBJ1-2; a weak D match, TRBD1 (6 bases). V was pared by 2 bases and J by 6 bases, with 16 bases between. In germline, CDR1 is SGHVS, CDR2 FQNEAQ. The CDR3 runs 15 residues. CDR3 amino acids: CASSLYGRTGNGYTF. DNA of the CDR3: TGTGCCAGCAGCTTATATGGGCGCACAGGGAATGGCTACACCTTC.

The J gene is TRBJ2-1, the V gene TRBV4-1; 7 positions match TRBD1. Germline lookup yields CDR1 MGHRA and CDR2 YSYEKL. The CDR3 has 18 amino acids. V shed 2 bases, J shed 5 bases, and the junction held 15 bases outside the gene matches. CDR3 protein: CASSQRGPMDSLNNEQFF. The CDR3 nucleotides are TGCGCCAGCAGCCAAAGGGGGCCCATGGACAGTCTAAACAATGAGCAGTTCTTC.

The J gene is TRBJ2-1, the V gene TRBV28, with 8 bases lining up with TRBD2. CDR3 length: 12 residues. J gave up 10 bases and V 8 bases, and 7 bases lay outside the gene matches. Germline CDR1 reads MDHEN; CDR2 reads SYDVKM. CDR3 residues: CASQAGGLEQFF. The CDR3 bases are TGTGCCAGCCAGGCGGGAGGCCTGGAGCAGTTCTTC.